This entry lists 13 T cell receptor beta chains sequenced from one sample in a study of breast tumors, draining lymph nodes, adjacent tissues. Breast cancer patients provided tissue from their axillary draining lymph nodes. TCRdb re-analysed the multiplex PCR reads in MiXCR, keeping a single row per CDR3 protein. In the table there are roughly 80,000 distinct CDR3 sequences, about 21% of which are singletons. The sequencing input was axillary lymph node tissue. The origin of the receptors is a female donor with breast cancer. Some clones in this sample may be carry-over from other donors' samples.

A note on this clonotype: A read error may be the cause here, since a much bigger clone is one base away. The CDR3 sequence is CASSLSTSGSRADTQYF. CDR3 nucleotides: TGTGCCAGCAGCTTATCGACTAGCGGGAGTAGAGCAGATACGCAGTATTTT. V gene TRBV7-9 combines with J gene TRBJ2-3; 12 bases agree with TRBD2. The ends lost 2 bases at V and 4 bases at J; junction bases unmatched: 7. Germline V gene data show CDR1 as SEHNR and CDR2 as FQNEAQ (reference sequence). The length of the CDR3 is 17 residues.

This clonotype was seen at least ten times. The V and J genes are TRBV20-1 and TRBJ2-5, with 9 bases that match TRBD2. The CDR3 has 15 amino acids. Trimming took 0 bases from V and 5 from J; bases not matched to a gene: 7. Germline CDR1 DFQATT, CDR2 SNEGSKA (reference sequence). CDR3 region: CSARDWGLAGETQYF. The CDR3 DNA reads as TGCAGTGCTAGAGATTGGGGACTAGCCGGGGAGACCCAGTACTTC.

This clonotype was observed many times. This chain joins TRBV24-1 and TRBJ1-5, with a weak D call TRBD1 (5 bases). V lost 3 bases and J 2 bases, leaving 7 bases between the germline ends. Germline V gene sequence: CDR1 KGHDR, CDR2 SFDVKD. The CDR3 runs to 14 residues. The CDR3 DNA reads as TGTGCCACCAGTGATCTGACAGGCAATCAGCCCCAGCATTTT. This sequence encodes CATSDLTGNQPQHF.

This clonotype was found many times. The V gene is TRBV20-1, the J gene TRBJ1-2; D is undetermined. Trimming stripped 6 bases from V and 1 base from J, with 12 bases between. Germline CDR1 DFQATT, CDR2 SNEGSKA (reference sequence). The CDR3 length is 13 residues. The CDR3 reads CSAIRTGNYGYTF. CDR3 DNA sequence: TGCAGTGCCATTAGGACCGGTAACTATGGCTACACCTTC.

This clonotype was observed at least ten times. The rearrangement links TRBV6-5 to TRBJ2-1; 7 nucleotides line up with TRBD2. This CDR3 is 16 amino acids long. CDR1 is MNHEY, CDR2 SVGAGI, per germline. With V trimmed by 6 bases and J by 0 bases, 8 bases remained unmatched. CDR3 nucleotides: TGTGCCAGCAGCCTACGTGGCGGGAGCTCCTACAATGAGCAGTTCTTC. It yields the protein CASSLRGGSSYNEQFF.

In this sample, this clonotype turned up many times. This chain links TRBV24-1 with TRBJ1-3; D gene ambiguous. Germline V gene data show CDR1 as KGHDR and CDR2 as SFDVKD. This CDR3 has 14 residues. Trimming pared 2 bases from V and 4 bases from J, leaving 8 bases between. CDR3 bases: TGTGCCACCAGTGATTCGCGGACCGGAAACACCATATATTTT. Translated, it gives CATSDSRTGNTIYF.

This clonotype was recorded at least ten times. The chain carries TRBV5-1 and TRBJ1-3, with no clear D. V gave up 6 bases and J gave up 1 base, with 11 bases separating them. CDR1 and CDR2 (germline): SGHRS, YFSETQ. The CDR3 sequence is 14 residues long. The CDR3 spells CASTREGSGNTIYF. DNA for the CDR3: TGCGCCAGCACCCGCGAAGGGTCTGGAAACACCATATATTTT.

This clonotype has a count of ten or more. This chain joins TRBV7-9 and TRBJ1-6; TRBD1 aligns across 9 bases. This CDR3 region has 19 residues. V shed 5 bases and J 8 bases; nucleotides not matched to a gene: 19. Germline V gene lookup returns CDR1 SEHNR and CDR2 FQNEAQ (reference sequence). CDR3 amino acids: CASSHRTGAPGGEYSPLHF. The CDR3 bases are TGTGCCAGCAGCCACCGGACAGGGGCCCCCGGCGGGGAATATTCACCCCTCCACTTT.

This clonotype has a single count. The CDR3 is CASRFRDKLLGYGYTF. The DNA of the CDR3 is TGTGCCAGCAGATTCCGGGACAAACTACTTGGCTATGGCTACACCTTC. The J gene is TRBJ1-2, the V gene TRBV28, with D possibly matching TRBD1 (6 bases). Trimming removed 6 bases at V and 4 bases at J, with 21 bases between. CDR1 MDHEN and CDR2 SYDVKM come from the germline V gene. The CDR3 sequence is 16 residues long.

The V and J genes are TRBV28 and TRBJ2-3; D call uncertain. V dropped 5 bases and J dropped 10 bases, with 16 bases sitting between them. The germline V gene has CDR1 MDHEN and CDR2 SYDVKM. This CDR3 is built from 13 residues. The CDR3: CASSEHPSGAQYF. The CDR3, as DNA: TGTGCCAGCAGTGAACACCCTTCTGGAGCGCAGTATTTT.

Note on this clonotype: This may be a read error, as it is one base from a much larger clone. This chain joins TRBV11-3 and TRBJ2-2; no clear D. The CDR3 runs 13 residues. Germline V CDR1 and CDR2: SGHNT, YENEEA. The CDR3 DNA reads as TGTGCCAGGAGCTTAGGTATCACCGGGGAGCTGTTTTTT. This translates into CARSLGITGELFF.

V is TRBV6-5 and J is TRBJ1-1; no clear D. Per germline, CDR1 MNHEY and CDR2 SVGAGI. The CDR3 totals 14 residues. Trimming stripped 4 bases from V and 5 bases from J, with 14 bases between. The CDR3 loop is CASSSGPGGTEAFF. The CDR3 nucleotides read TGTGCCAGCAGTTCTGGGCCGGGCGGGACTGAAGCTTTCTTT.

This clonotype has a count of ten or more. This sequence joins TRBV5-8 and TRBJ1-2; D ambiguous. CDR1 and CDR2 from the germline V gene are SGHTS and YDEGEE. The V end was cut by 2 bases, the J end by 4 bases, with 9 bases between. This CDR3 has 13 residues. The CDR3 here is CASSLEGAYGYTF. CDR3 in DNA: TGTGCCAGCAGCTTAGAGGGTGCCTATGGCTACACCTTC.